This TCR beta chain is from a study of PD-L1 blockade in urothelial cancer. Study in general: Median blood clonality was about 0.086, with tens of thousands of unique TCRs.

With 6 bases clipped from V and 2 bases from J, the junction kept 8 bases outside the gene matches. Germline-derived CDR1 and CDR2 are MDHEN and SYDVKM. The CDR3 consists of 16 residues. Method: immunoSEQ multiplex PCR; TCRdb's copy keeps in-frame clones and lacks some. The sample yields around 30,000 clones, around 80% seen once. This clone was picked up a small number of times. The sample consisted of PBMCs, taken around atezolizumab (anti-PD-L1) treatment. The chain employs TRBV28 and TRBJ1-3; TRBD1 aligns across 9 bases. The receptor comes from a man in his sixties with urothelial cancer. CDR3 sequence reads: CASRSTGGGTGNTIYF. The CDR3 DNA reads as TGTGCCAGCAGATCTACAGGGGGCGGAACTGGAAACACCATATATTTT. The full variable domain, in which reference TRBV28 and TRBJ1-3 provide the parts outside the CDR3, is DVKVTQSSRYLVKRTGEKVFLECVQDMDHENMFWYRQDPGLGLRLIYFSYDVKMKEKGDIPEGYSVSREKKERFSLILESASTNQTSMYLCASRSTGGGTGNTIYFGEGSWLTVV.